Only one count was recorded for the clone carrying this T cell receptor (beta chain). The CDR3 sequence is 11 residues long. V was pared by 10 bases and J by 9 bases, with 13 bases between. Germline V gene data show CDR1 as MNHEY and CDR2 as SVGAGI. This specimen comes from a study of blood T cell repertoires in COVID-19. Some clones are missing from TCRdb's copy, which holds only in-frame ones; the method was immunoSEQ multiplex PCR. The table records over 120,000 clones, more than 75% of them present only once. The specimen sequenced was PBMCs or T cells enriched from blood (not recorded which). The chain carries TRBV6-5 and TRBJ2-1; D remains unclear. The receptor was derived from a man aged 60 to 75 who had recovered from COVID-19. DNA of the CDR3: TGTGCCACACTCGGTAGAGGTGAGCAGTTCTTC. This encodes CATLGRGEQFF.